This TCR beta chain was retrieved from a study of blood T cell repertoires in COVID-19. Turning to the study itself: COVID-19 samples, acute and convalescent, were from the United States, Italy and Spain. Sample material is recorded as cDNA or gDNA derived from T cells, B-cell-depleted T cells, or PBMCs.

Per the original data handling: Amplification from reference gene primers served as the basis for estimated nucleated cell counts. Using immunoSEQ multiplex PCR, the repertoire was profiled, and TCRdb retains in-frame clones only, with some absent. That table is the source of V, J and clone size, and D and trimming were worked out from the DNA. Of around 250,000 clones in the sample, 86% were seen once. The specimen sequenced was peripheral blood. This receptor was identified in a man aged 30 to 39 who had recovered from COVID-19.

The CDR3 sequence is CASWVGLGGVSEQYF. Here the CDR3 DNA reads TGTGCCAGCTGGGTGGGTTTGGGCGGGGTTAGCGAGCAGTACTTC. The rearrangement joins TRBV7-2 to TRBJ2-7; D perhaps matches TRBD2 (6 bases). The CDR3 loop spans 15 amino acids. CDR1 is SGHTA, CDR2 FQGNSA, per germline. Trimming took 8 bases from V and 6 from J, leaving 23 bases between them.